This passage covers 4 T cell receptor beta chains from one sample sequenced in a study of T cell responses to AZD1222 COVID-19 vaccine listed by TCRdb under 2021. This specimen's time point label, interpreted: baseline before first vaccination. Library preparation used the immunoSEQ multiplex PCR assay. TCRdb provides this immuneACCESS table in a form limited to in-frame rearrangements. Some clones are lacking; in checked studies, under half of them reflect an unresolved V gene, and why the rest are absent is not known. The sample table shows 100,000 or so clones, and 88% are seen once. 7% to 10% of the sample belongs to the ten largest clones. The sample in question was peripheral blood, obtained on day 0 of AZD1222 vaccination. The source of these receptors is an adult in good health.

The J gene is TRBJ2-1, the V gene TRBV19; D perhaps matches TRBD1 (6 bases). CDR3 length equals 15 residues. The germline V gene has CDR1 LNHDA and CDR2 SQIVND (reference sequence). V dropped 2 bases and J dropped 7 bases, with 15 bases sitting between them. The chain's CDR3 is CASSIWGPGLNEQFF. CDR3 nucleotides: TGTGCCAGTAGTATATGGGGGCCGGGTTTGAATGAGCAGTTCTTC.

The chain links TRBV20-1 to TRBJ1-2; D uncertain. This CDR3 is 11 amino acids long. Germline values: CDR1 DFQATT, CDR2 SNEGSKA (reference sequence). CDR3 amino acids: CTHRENYGYTF. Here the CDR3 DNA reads TGCACCCATCGGGAGAACTATGGCTACACCTTC.

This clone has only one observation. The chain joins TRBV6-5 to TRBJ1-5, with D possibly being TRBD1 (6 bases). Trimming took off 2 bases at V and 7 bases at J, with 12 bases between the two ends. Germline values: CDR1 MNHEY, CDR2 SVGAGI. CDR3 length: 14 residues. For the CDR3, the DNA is TGTGCCAGCAGTTACCCGGGACAAGGGCAGCCCCAGCATTTT. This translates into CASSYPGQGQPQHF.

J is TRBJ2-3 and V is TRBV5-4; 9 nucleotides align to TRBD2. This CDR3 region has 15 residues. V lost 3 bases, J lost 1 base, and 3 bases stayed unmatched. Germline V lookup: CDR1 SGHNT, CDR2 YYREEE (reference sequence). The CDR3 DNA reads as TGTGCCAGCAGCTCCCCTAGCGGGGGCACAGATACGCAGTATTTT. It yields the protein CASSSPSGGTDTQYF. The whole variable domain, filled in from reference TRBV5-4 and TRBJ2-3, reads ETGVTQSPTHLIKTRGQQVTLRCSSQSGHNTVSWYQQALGQGPQFIFQYYREEENGRGNFPPRFSGLQFPNYSSELNVNALELDDSALYLCASSSPSGGTDTQYFGPGTRLTVL.